One TCR beta chain is described in this entry. This clonotype was recorded many times. Its cognate antigen has yet to be identified. Within one base of it there is no much larger clone, and no base qualities were kept. The entry originates in a study of T-cell memory formation after mild COVID-19 (dated by TCRdb to 2020 to 2023). Regarding the study in general: Most TCR sequence clusters were specific to one of the two donors. In a couple of donors, T-cell clones that expanded and contracted after mild COVID-19 were followed by sequencing TCRalpha and TCRbeta repertoires longitudinally. Two young, previously healthy adult volunteers made up the cohort, one male and one female. Results and caveats for the whole study, not just this receptor: Only two mild cases were covered in the study, and larger cohorts including severe cases with pre-infection samples were considered necessary. The second-wave clones that peaked on day 37 were not confirmed to be SARS-CoV-2 specific. Clones that contracted from day 15 to 85 showed balanced CD4/CD8 phenotypes, whereas a second wave of clones that expanded from day 15 to 37 leaned towards CD4+. Some responding clones were detected in pre-infection memory, suggesting pre-existing cross-reactive memory T cells joined the SARS-CoV-2 response. Contracting CD4+ clones appeared mostly in the CM and EM memory subsets, whereas CD8+ clones were enriched in EMRA.

Data came from an Illumina NovaSeq 6000. TCRalpha and TCRbeta cDNA libraries were built by 5'RACE with constant-segment primers, adding sample barcodes and unique molecular identifiers. Trizol reagent was used to extract RNA from every sample. Amplification of the libraries took two PCR steps, and the second step added a second sample barcode plus Illumina TruSeq adapters. The libraries were sequenced on an Illumina NovaSeq using 2 x 150 bp paired-end reads. Per the source publication's procedure: The reads were demultiplexed and collapsed into UMI-guided consensus sequences using migec v1.2.7. Using mixcr v2.1.11, the UMI consensuses were aligned to TRA and TRB V and J templates and assembled into clonotypes. A clonotype was counted as expanded or contracted only when both edgeR and NoisET called the clonotype significant, with the noise models trained on biological replicates. For edgeR calls, the thresholds were a false discovery rate-adjusted p below 0.01 and a log2 fold-change of 1. As an exploratory analysis of dynamics, max-normalized trajectories of the 1000 most abundant clonotypes were examined with PCA combined with hierarchical clustering. The CD4 or CD8 phenotype of responding clones was assigned using the separately sequenced CD4+ and CD8+ repertoires. TCRdb reprocessed the public reads (quality trimming at Q25 with fastp, clone calling with MiXCR) and kept in-frame beta chains. Rows are unified per CDR3 protein, each entry keeping the most common DNA and genes. The V and J calls shown here were made by TCRdb, not taken from the authors' results. Recorded for this sample are 350,000 to 400,000 distinct CDR3 sequences; around an eighth of them occurred a single time. The ten biggest clones cover approximately 20% of the sample.

Unmatched junction bases come to 8, with V trimmed by 6 bases and J by 4 bases. The CDR3 contains 14 residues, cysteine and phenylalanine counted. The retained sequence is limited to the CDR3, 42 bases, with the frame set at the first base. CDR1 MNHNY and CDR2 SVGAGI were looked up in the germline V gene (reference sequence). Ficoll-Paque density gradient centrifugation was the method used to isolate PBMCs. Sequenced input: PBMCs or a T cell subset sorted from them (not recorded which). This receptor was identified in a man aged 18 to 29 who had mild COVID-19 (a few samples of this study predate the infection). The sample titles of this study are shuffled in the database, so cell type and time point are left out; the donor was told from shared clones. The chain links TRBV6-6 with TRBJ1-2; 7 middle bases align to TRBD1. This receptor has the CDR3 CASRETGPFYGYTF. Read as DNA, the sequence is TGTGCCAGCAGGGAGACAGGGCCCTTCTATGGCTACACCTTC.